A selection of T cell receptor beta chains follows, all from one sample in a study of T-cell memory formation after mild COVID-19. TCRdb itself ran the 5' RACE reads through MiXCR, one entry per CDR3 protein. Of hundreds of thousands of distinct CDR3 sequences listed, less than 25% were seen once; the top ten hold around 8.4%. Specimen: PBMCs or a T cell subset sorted from them (not recorded which). The receptor set was obtained from an adult woman who had mild COVID-19 (a few samples of this study predate the infection). Cell type and time point are not known. Each CDR3 is given with its conserved first and last residue. The D gene is left open where the match is weak. Clone size, where shown, is once, few, many, or a class for clones that have expanded.

v_call d_call clone_size cdr3_aa
TRBV18 TRBD2 - CASSPRASGGASTDTQYF
TRBV7-2 - many CASSLARGLEAEQYF
TRBV7-9 TRBD2 few CASSAGGDNEQFF
TRBV19 - - CASSIVDGNEKLFF
TRBV11-2 - - CASSPGGGFSYEQYF
TRBV7-6 - few CASSSVSYNEQFF
TRBV12-3/TRBV12-4 TRBD2 - CASSLYSGTSGRTSYNEQFF
TRBV12-3/TRBV12-4 - many CASSSPAVLVGGTDTQYF
TRBV28 - - CASSLSPRTVTYEQYF
TRBV4-1 TRBD1 few CASSHSGTDVQGAFF
TRBV18 TRBD1 few CASSPSGDRAEKLFF
TRBV3-1 TRBD2 - CASSQALYRLAGDSNEQFF
TRBV2 - - CASEQQNTEAFF
TRBV6-1 TRBD1 - CASTGGRNYGYTF
TRBV12-3/TRBV12-4 - - CASSLNSGLGAFF
TRBV20-1 - - CSASWGFEVTEAFF
TRBV5-1 - - CASHSRGVEQYF
TRBV11-3 TRBD2 few CASSSSWAGGPTDTQYF
TRBV9 - few CASSVGTGGGYTF
TRBV13 TRBD1 few CASSTGAGWTEAFF
TRBV4-1 - many CASSQDLEGYTF
TRBV7-9 - - CASSPLAWEEGYTF
TRBV5-1 - - CASSPTPGGTRETQYF
TRBV6-2/TRBV6-3 TRBD2 few CASSYEAGGPDTGELFF
TRBV20-1 - - CSPHARARNTEAFF
TRBV5-1 TRBD1 - CASSSRRTGTGISTDTQYF
TRBV20-1 - few CSASYRVVNSPLHF
TRBV29-1 - many CSVGDGVINEQFF
TRBV7-3 - - CASSTTGGADTQYF
TRBV18 - few CASSLGRTRDTQYF
TRBV12-3/TRBV12-4 - few CASSREYPEAFF
TRBV19 - few CASSIGTGELFF
TRBV7-3 TRBD2 - CASSSETSGPYEQYF
TRBV7-2 TRBD2 few CASRYSGRDNEQFF
TRBV20-1 - - CSAPDRRSSYNSPLHF
TRBV4-3 TRBD2 - CASSQRTSGRDLSYEQYF
TRBV7-8 TRBD2 few CASSLAGGLPNTGELFF
TRBV10-3 - - CAISEVALGTRNYEQYF
TRBV21-1 - once CASRVSGTDTQYF
TRBV12-3/TRBV12-4 TRBD2 few CASSFSLAGEETQYF
TRBV12-3/TRBV12-4 TRBD1 many CASSLGGGEKLFF
TRBV7-6 TRBD2 - CASSLARGRDNEQYF
TRBV6-1 - few CASSGGGMNTEAFF
TRBV29-1 TRBD2 - CSVGSGGNTGELFF
TRBV7-9 TRBD1 few CASSAPGQGAETQYF